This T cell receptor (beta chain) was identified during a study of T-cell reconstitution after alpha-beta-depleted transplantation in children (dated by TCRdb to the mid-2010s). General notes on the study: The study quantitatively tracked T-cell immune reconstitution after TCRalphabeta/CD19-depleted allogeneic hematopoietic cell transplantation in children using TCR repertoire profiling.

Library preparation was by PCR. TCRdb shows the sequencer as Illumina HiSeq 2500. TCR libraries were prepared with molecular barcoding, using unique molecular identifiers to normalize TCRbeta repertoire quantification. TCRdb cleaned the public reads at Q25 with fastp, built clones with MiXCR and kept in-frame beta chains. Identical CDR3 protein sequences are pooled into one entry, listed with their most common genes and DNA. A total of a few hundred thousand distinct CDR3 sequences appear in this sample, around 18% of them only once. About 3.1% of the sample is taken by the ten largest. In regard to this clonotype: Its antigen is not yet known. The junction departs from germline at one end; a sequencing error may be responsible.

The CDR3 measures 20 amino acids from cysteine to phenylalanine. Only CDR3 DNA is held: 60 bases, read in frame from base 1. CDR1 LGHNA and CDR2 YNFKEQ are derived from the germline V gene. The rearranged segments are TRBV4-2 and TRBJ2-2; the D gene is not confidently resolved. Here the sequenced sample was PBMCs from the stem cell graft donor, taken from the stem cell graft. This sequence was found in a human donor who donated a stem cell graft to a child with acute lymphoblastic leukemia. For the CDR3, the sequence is CASSQDGERGDAPNSGELFF. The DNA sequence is TGTGCCAGCAGCCAAGATGGGGAACGCGGAGACGCCCCGAACTCCGGGGAGCTGTTTTTT.